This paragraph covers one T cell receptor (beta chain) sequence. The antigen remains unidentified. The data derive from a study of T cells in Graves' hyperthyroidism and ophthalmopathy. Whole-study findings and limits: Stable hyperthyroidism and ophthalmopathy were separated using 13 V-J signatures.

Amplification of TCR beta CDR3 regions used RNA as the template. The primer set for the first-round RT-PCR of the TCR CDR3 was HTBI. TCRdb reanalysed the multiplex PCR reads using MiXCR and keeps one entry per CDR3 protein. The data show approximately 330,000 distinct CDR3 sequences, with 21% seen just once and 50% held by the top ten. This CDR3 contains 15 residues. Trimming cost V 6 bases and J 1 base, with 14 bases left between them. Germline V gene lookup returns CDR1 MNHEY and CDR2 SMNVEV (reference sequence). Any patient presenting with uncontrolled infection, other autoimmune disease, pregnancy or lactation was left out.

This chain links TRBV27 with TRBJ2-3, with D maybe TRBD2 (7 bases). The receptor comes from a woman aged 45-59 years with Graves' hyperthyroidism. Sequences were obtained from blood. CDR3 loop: CASSIFGGRTDTQYF. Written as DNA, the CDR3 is TGTGCCAGCAGCATCTTCGGGGGGCGCACAGATACGCAGTATTTT.